The clone carrying this T cell receptor beta chain was found many times. Its antigen is not identified. This record comes from a study of T cell repertoires in cytomegalovirus infection. Across the study: The authors used CMV epitopes that were HLA-C-restricted (recently identified) and HLA-B-restricted (well studied). Both CMV infection and a matching HLA type were indicated by public TCR beta signatures. The study, taken as a whole, reports: CMV-specific TCR beta clonotypes restricted by HLA-C dominated the ex vivo response. Identification of carriers of CMV plus the relevant HLA was performed using cumulative public TCR beta family frequency.

MiXCR, applied by TCRdb to the reads, yields one record per CDR3 protein. The sample holds roughly 500,000 distinct CDR3 sequences, 25% to 35% seen once. Deletions cut 3 bases from V and 2 bases from J, with 8 bases between. The CDR3 covers 15 residues. J is TRBJ2-6 and V is TRBV12-3 or TRBV12-4, with D perhaps TRBD2 (5 bases). This clonotype originated in a human donor in good health (CMV status not recorded). Some clones in this sample may be carry-over from other donors' samples. Specimen: cultured PBMCs, collected from culture after CMV antigen stimulation. The CDR3 DNA reads TGTGCCAGCAGTTTGGCCGGGACTGGGGCCAACGTCCTGACTTTC. It translates to CASSLAGTGANVLTF.